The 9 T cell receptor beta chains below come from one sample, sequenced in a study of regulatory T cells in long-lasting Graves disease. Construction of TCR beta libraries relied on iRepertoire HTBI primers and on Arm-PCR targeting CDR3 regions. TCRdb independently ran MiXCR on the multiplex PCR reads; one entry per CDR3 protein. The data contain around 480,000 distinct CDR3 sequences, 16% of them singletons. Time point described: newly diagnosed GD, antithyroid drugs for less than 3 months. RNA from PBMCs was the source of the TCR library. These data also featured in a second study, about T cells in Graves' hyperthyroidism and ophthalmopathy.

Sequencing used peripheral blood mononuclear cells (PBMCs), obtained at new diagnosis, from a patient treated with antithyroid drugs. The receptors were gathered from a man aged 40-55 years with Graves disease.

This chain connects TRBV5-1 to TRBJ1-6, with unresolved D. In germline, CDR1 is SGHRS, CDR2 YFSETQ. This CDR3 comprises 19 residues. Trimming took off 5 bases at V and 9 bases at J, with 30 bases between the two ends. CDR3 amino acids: CASRLIGIQTIGGVSPLHF. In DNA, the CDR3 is TGCGCCAGCAGGCTTATCGGGATCCAAACTATAGGAGGCGTTTCACCCCTCCACTTT.

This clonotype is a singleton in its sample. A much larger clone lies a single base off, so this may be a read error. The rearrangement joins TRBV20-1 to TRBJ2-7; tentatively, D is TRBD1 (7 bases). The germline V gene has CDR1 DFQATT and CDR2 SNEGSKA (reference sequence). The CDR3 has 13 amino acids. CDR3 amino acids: CNASRQGGYEQYF. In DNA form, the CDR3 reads TGCAATGCTAGCAGGCAGGGGGGTTACGAGCAGTACTTC.

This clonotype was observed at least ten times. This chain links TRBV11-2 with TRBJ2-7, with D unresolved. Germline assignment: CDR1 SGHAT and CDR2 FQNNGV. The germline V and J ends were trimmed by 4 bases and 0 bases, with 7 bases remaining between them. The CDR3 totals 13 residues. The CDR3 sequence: CASSSRSSYEQYF. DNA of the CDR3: TGTGCCAGCAGCTCGAGAAGCTCCTACGAGCAGTACTTC. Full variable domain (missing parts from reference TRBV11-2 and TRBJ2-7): EAGVAQSPRYKIIEKRQSVAFWCNPISGHATLYWYQQILGQGPKLLIQFQNNGVVDDSQLPKDRFSAERLKGVDSTLKIQPAKLEDSAVYLCASSSRSSYEQYFGPGTRLTVT.

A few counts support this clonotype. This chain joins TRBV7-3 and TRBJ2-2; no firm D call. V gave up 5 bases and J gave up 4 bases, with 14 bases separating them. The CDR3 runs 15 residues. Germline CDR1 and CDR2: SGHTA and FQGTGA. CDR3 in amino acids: CASSPDSRVTGELFF. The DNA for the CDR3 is TGTGCCAGCAGCCCCGACTCCAGAGTCACCGGGGAGCTGTTTTTT. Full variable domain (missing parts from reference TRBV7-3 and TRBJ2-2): GAGVSQTPSNKVTEKGKYVELRCDPISGHTALYWYRQSLGQGPEFLIYFQGTGAADDSGLPNDRFFAVRPEGSVSTLKIQRTERGDSAVYLCASSPDSRVTGELFFGEGSRLTVL.

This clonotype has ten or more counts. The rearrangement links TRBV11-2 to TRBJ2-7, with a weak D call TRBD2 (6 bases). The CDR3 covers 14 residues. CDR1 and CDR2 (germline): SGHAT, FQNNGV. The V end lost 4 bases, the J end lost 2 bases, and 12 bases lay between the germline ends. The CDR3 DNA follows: TGTGCCAGCAGCTCCTCTAGCGCACCCTACGAGCAGTACTTC. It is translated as CASSSSSAPYEQYF.

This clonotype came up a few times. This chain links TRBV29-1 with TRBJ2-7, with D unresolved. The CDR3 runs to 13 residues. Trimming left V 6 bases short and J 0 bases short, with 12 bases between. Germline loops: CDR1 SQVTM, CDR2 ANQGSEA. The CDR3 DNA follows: TGCAGCGTAACCCCGGCGGACTCCTACGAGCAGTACTTC. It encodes CSVTPADSYEQYF.

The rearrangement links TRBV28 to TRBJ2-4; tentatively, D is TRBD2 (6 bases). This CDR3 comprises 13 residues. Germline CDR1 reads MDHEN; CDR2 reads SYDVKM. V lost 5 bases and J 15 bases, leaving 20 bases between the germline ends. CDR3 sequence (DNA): TGTGCCAGCAGTATCGAGTTTTTGGGGGGTACGTACTTC. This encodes CASSIEFLGGTYF.

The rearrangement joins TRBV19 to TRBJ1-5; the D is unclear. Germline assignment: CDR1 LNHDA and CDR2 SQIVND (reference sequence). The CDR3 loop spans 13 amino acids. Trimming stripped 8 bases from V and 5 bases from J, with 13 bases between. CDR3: CASSADRYQPQHF. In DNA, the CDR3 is TGTGCCAGTTCGGCAGATAGATATCAGCCCCAGCATTTT.

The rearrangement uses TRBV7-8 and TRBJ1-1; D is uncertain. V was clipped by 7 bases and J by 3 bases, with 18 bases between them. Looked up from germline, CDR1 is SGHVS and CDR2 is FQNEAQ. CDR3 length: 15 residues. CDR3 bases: TGTGCCAGCACCCCCCGCTCGGAGGCGTACACTGAAGCTTTCTTT. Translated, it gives CASTPRSEAYTEAFF.